Following are 24 T cell receptor beta chains from one sample sequenced in a study of cytomegalovirus exposure and HLA in healthy donors. Use of 60 Vbeta and 13 Jbeta primers characterized the PCR. Produced via immunoSEQ multiplex PCR; TCRdb's table is partial and in-frame only. Altogether approximately 130,000 clones are present, about 81% being singletons, with the ten largest covering 1.5% to 2%. The sample taken for sequencing was PBMCs. Receptors were obtained from a man aged 35 to 55 in good health and CMV-seronegative.

This clone is a singleton in its sample. The chain employs TRBV28 and TRBJ2-6; D unresolved. The V end lost 7 bases, the J end lost 0 bases, and 10 bases lay between the germline ends. Per germline, CDR1 MDHEN and CDR2 SYDVKM. The CDR3 length is 15 residues. The CDR3 DNA follows: TGTGCCAGCATGGTGAGCGCCTCTGGGGCCAACGTCCTGACTTTC. It yields the protein CASMVSASGANVLTF.

The V and J genes are TRBV4-3 and TRBJ1-1; no definite D call. The CDR3 has 14 amino acids. Germline CDR1 LGHNA, CDR2 YSLEER. With 0 bases removed from V and 6 bases from J, the gap between germline ends came to 11 bases. CDR3 sequence reads: CASSQDIRVPEAFF. The CDR3 nucleotides read TGCGCCAGCAGCCAAGACATCCGGGTCCCTGAAGCTTTCTTT.

This chain connects TRBV7-2 to TRBJ2-7; D might be TRBD2 (5 bases). The CDR3 loop spans 14 amino acids. Deletions cut 5 bases from V and 2 bases from J, with 13 bases between. Germline V gene lookup returns CDR1 SGHTA and CDR2 FQGNSA. The CDR3 nucleotides read TGTGCCAGCAGCCCTCGTAGCGTAGCCTACGAGCAGTACTTC. It specifies CASSPRSVAYEQYF.

This chain links TRBV2 with TRBJ1-4; the D is unclear. The CDR3 runs 13 residues. V lost 8 bases and J lost 0, with 7 bases in between. Germline CDR1 SNHLY, CDR2 FYNNEI. CDR3 in amino acids: CASSGSTNEKLFF. Written as DNA, the CDR3 is TGTGCCAGCTCAGGATCAACTAATGAAAAACTGTTTTTT. Looking up the rest from reference TRBV2 and TRBJ1-4 gives the full variable domain: EPEVTQTPSHQVTQMGQEVILRCVPISNHLYFYWYRQILGQKVEFLVSFYNNEISEKSEIFDDQFSVERPDGSNFTLKIRSTKLEDSAMYFCASSGSTNEKLFFGSGTQLSVL.

V usage is TRBV28 and J usage is TRBJ2-5; the match to TRBD1 covers 9 bases. This CDR3 is 16 amino acids long. Germline V gene lookup returns CDR1 MDHEN and CDR2 SYDVKM. The trim removed 5 bases at V and 4 bases at J, leaving 11 bases unmatched. In nucleotides, the CDR3 is TGTGCCAGCAGTCCCCTACAGGGGGCCCCTGGAGAGACCCAGTACTTC. Protein: CASSPLQGAPGETQYF.

This clone has only a few counts. The chain uses TRBV9 and TRBJ1-5; TRBD1 matches at 8 bases. The CDR3 spans 15 residues. The junction had 2 bases not matched to a gene; V was cut back by 0 bases and J by 3 bases. Germline CDR1 and CDR2: SGDLS and YYNGEE. The CDR3 sequence: CASSVGDRSNQPQHF. The CDR3 region has the DNA TGTGCCAGCAGCGTAGGGGACAGGTCCAATCAGCCCCAGCATTTT.

J is TRBJ2-1 and V is TRBV7-7; TRBD2 matches at 9 bases. Germline V lookup: CDR1 SSHAT, CDR2 FNYEAQ (reference sequence). The CDR3 length is 15 residues. The junction had 6 bases not matched to a gene; V was cut back by 5 bases and J by 4 bases. CDR3 nucleotide sequence: TGTGCCAGCAGCCCCCGACTAGCGGAGTACAATGAGCAGTTCTTC. Protein: CASSPRLAEYNEQFF.

The genes are TRBV19 and TRBJ1-1, with D perhaps TRBD1 (5 bases). Between the trimmed V and J ends, which lost 3 bases and 0 bases, there was a span of 11 bases. The CDR3 contains 15 residues. The germline V gene has CDR1 LNHDA and CDR2 SQIVND (reference sequence). DNA of the CDR3: TGTGCCAGTAGTATCCGCGGGGGAATGAACACTGAAGCTTTCTTT. This translates into CASSIRGGMNTEAFF.

In this sample, this clone turned up once. The chain links TRBV6-5 to TRBJ2-2, with D possibly matching TRBD2 (7 bases). Germline CDR1 reads MNHEY; CDR2 reads SVGAGI. This CDR3 contains 15 residues. The V end lost 3 bases, the J end lost 6 bases, and 14 bases lay between the germline ends. For the CDR3, the DNA is TGTGCCAGCAGTTATGAGGGGGGGAAAGCCGGGGAGCTGTTTTTT. Amino acids: CASSYEGGKAGELFF.

The chain carries TRBV4-3 and TRBJ2-7; 9 bases line up with TRBD2. This CDR3 comprises 16 residues. Germline V gene data show CDR1 as LGHNA and CDR2 as YSLEER. Trimming took 1 base from V and 2 from J; bases not matched to a gene: 6. The CDR3 coding sequence is TGCGCCAGCAGCCAAGCGGTCTCTAGCGGGGCCTACGAGCAGTACTTC. Its protein product is CASSQAVSSGAYEQYF.

This sequence joins TRBV28 and TRBJ1-1, with a weak D call TRBD1 (5 bases). The CDR3 extends over 11 amino acids. With 6 bases removed from V and 11 bases from J, the gap between germline ends came to 13 bases. CDR1 is MDHEN, CDR2 SYDVKM, per germline. The CDR3: CASSPRRGAFF. DNA of the CDR3: TGTGCCAGCAGCCCGAGGAGGGGTGCTTTCTTT.

The V gene is TRBV29-1, the J gene TRBJ2-3, with D tentatively TRBD2 (7 bases). Germline lookup yields CDR1 SQVTM and CDR2 ANQGSEA. Deletions cut 1 base from V and 6 bases from J, with 20 bases between. The CDR3 consists of 16 residues. The CDR3 sequence: CSVEVVRTRGGDTQYF. CDR3 nucleotide sequence: TGCAGCGTTGAAGTCGTAAGGACTAGGGGGGGGGATACGCAGTATTTT.

The rearrangement links TRBV19 to TRBJ1-1; D is possibly TRBD1 (6 bases). Germline V gives CDR1 LNHDA, CDR2 SQIVND (reference sequence). Deletions cut 6 bases from V and 1 base from J, with 9 bases between. The CDR3 covers 13 residues. The CDR3 nucleotides are TGTGCCAGTAGAAGACAGGAGAACACTGAAGCTTTCTTT. Protein: CASRRQENTEAFF.

A few counts support this clone. This chain's CDR3 is CASSTGDTEAFF. DNA of the CDR3: TGTGCCAGCAGTACAGGGGACACTGAAGCTTTCTTT. This chain connects TRBV6-1 to TRBJ1-1; 7 bases line up with TRBD1. The CDR3 loop spans 12 amino acids. Germline assignment: CDR1 MNHNS and CDR2 SASEGT. J was trimmed by 3 bases and V by 5 bases; bases with no gene match: 0.

The CDR3 loop is CSVEEMTGVYGYTF. The CDR3 region has the DNA TGCAGCGTTGAAGAAATGACCGGGGTCTATGGCTACACCTTC. This chain connects TRBV29-1 to TRBJ1-2; D is unresolved. The CDR3 has 14 amino acids. Germline V lookup: CDR1 SQVTM, CDR2 ANQGSEA. Trimming left V 0 bases short and J 4 bases short, with 12 bases between.

This clone was seen more than once but under ten times. V usage is TRBV2 and J usage is TRBJ1-2; 7 bases fit TRBD1. The germline V gene encodes CDR1 SNHLY and CDR2 FYNNEI. The CDR3 length is 14 residues. V dropped 7 bases and J dropped 6; count of bases not matched to a gene: 11. The CDR3 reads CASNGYRGENGYTF. The CDR3 coding sequence is TGTGCCAGCAACGGGTACAGGGGAGAGAATGGCTACACCTTC.

The chain recombines TRBV7-9 with TRBJ1-5, with D uncertain. Germline V gene data show CDR1 as SEHNR and CDR2 as FQNEAQ (reference sequence). The CDR3 runs to 14 residues. Trimming pared 5 bases from V and 4 bases from J, leaving 12 bases between. CDR3 protein: CASSPPLSNQPQHF. The CDR3, as DNA: TGTGCCAGCAGCCCTCCCCTATCGAATCAGCCCCAGCATTTT.

The rearrangement joins TRBV7-6 to TRBJ1-3; weak D call: TRBD1 (5 bases). Germline CDR1 is SGHVS and CDR2 is FNYEAQ. V was shortened by 1 base and J by 7 bases, with 11 bases between the two germline ends. The CDR3 consists of 14 residues. DNA of the CDR3: TGTGCCAGCAGCTTAGGTCCAGGGAGGAACACCATATATTTT. Its translation: CASSLGPGRNTIYF.

The J gene is TRBJ2-1, the V gene TRBV11-2; the D gene is possibly TRBD2 (5 bases). Trimming took off 3 bases at V and 1 base at J, with 10 bases between the two ends. CDR1 is SGHAT, CDR2 FQNNGV, per germline. This CDR3 is 15 amino acids long. This chain's CDR3 is CASSLYRGSYNEQFF. The CDR3 DNA follows: TGTGCCAGCAGCTTGTATCGGGGTTCCTACAATGAGCAGTTCTTC.

V usage is TRBV19 and J usage is TRBJ1-1; D is perhaps TRBD1 (6 bases). Germline V gives CDR1 LNHDA, CDR2 SQIVND (reference sequence). Trimming took off 5 bases at V and 4 bases at J, with 17 bases between the two ends. The CDR3 runs to 15 residues. CDR3 amino acids: CASSPQGPRGTEAFF. DNA for the CDR3: TGTGCCAGTAGTCCCCAGGGGCCTCGGGGCACTGAAGCTTTCTTT.

The V gene is TRBV4-1, the J gene TRBJ2-7; 7 bases are a match to TRBD2. The CDR3 is 16 amino acids. V was pared by 0 bases and J by 0 bases, with 5 bases of the junction left unmatched. Per germline, CDR1 MGHRA and CDR2 YSYEKL. In DNA form, the CDR3 reads TGCGCCAGCAGCCAAGAAGGGGCGGGGGTCTCCTACGAGCAGTACTTC. Its translation: CASSQEGAGVSYEQYF.

This clone has just a few counts. The chain recombines TRBV7-2 with TRBJ2-1, with D perhaps TRBD1 (5 bases). Trimming removed 1 base at V and 6 bases at J, with 13 bases between. The V gene's germline CDR1 is SGHTA and CDR2 FQGNSA. The CDR3 runs 15 residues. CDR3 nucleotide sequence: TGTGCCAGCAGCTTAGTCCAGGGATCTGGCAATGAGCAGTTCTTC. It encodes CASSLVQGSGNEQFF. Together with reference TRBV7-2 and TRBJ2-1, the CDR3 gives the full variable domain: GAGVSQSPSNKVTEKGKDVELRCDPISGHTALYWYRQSLGQGLEFLIYFQGNSAPDKSGLPSDRFSAERTGGSVSTLTIQRTQQEDSAVYLCASSLVQGSGNEQFFGPGTRLTVL.

The V call is TRBV10-2, the J call TRBJ1-6; no firm D call. The V gene lost 5 bases and the J gene lost 11 bases, with 13 bases spanning the gap. The CDR3 runs 13 residues. Germline V gene sequence: CDR1 WSHSY, CDR2 SAAADI. The CDR3: CASSSTGSAPLHF. CDR3 DNA sequence: TGCGCCAGCAGTTCGACCGGGTCGGCACCCCTCCACTTT.

V gene TRBV18 combines with J gene TRBJ1-5; D perhaps matches TRBD1 (6 bases). Germline V gene data show CDR1 as KGHSH and CDR2 as LQKENI. This CDR3 has 13 residues. Trimming cost V 6 bases and J 3 bases, with 9 bases left between them. This CDR3 reads CASSEGDNQPQHF. CDR3 nucleotides: TGTGCCAGCTCCGAGGGGGACAATCAGCCCCAGCATTTT.